The clone carrying this TCR beta chain was picked up one time. Sequencing was performed with immunoSEQ multiplex PCR; in TCRdb, only in-frame clones are kept and a portion is missing. The sample lists 320,000 or so clones; less than 90% were seen once. The sample is drawn from a study of blood T cell repertoires in COVID-19. Germline V CDR1 and CDR2: MNHEY, SVGAGI. This CDR3 spans 14 amino acids. Trimming took 6 bases from V and 4 from J; bases not matched to a gene: 5. Cohorts were based on clinical histories the participants reported. The receptor was derived from a woman aged 25 to 39 who had recovered from COVID-19. The sample comprised PBMCs or T cells enriched from blood (not recorded which). The V and J genes are TRBV6-5 and TRBJ2-5, with TRBD1 matching 10 bases. CDR3 nucleotide sequence: TGTGCCAGCAGAGACAGGGGGCGAGGAGAGACCCAGTACTTC. This gives the protein CASRDRGRGETQYF.